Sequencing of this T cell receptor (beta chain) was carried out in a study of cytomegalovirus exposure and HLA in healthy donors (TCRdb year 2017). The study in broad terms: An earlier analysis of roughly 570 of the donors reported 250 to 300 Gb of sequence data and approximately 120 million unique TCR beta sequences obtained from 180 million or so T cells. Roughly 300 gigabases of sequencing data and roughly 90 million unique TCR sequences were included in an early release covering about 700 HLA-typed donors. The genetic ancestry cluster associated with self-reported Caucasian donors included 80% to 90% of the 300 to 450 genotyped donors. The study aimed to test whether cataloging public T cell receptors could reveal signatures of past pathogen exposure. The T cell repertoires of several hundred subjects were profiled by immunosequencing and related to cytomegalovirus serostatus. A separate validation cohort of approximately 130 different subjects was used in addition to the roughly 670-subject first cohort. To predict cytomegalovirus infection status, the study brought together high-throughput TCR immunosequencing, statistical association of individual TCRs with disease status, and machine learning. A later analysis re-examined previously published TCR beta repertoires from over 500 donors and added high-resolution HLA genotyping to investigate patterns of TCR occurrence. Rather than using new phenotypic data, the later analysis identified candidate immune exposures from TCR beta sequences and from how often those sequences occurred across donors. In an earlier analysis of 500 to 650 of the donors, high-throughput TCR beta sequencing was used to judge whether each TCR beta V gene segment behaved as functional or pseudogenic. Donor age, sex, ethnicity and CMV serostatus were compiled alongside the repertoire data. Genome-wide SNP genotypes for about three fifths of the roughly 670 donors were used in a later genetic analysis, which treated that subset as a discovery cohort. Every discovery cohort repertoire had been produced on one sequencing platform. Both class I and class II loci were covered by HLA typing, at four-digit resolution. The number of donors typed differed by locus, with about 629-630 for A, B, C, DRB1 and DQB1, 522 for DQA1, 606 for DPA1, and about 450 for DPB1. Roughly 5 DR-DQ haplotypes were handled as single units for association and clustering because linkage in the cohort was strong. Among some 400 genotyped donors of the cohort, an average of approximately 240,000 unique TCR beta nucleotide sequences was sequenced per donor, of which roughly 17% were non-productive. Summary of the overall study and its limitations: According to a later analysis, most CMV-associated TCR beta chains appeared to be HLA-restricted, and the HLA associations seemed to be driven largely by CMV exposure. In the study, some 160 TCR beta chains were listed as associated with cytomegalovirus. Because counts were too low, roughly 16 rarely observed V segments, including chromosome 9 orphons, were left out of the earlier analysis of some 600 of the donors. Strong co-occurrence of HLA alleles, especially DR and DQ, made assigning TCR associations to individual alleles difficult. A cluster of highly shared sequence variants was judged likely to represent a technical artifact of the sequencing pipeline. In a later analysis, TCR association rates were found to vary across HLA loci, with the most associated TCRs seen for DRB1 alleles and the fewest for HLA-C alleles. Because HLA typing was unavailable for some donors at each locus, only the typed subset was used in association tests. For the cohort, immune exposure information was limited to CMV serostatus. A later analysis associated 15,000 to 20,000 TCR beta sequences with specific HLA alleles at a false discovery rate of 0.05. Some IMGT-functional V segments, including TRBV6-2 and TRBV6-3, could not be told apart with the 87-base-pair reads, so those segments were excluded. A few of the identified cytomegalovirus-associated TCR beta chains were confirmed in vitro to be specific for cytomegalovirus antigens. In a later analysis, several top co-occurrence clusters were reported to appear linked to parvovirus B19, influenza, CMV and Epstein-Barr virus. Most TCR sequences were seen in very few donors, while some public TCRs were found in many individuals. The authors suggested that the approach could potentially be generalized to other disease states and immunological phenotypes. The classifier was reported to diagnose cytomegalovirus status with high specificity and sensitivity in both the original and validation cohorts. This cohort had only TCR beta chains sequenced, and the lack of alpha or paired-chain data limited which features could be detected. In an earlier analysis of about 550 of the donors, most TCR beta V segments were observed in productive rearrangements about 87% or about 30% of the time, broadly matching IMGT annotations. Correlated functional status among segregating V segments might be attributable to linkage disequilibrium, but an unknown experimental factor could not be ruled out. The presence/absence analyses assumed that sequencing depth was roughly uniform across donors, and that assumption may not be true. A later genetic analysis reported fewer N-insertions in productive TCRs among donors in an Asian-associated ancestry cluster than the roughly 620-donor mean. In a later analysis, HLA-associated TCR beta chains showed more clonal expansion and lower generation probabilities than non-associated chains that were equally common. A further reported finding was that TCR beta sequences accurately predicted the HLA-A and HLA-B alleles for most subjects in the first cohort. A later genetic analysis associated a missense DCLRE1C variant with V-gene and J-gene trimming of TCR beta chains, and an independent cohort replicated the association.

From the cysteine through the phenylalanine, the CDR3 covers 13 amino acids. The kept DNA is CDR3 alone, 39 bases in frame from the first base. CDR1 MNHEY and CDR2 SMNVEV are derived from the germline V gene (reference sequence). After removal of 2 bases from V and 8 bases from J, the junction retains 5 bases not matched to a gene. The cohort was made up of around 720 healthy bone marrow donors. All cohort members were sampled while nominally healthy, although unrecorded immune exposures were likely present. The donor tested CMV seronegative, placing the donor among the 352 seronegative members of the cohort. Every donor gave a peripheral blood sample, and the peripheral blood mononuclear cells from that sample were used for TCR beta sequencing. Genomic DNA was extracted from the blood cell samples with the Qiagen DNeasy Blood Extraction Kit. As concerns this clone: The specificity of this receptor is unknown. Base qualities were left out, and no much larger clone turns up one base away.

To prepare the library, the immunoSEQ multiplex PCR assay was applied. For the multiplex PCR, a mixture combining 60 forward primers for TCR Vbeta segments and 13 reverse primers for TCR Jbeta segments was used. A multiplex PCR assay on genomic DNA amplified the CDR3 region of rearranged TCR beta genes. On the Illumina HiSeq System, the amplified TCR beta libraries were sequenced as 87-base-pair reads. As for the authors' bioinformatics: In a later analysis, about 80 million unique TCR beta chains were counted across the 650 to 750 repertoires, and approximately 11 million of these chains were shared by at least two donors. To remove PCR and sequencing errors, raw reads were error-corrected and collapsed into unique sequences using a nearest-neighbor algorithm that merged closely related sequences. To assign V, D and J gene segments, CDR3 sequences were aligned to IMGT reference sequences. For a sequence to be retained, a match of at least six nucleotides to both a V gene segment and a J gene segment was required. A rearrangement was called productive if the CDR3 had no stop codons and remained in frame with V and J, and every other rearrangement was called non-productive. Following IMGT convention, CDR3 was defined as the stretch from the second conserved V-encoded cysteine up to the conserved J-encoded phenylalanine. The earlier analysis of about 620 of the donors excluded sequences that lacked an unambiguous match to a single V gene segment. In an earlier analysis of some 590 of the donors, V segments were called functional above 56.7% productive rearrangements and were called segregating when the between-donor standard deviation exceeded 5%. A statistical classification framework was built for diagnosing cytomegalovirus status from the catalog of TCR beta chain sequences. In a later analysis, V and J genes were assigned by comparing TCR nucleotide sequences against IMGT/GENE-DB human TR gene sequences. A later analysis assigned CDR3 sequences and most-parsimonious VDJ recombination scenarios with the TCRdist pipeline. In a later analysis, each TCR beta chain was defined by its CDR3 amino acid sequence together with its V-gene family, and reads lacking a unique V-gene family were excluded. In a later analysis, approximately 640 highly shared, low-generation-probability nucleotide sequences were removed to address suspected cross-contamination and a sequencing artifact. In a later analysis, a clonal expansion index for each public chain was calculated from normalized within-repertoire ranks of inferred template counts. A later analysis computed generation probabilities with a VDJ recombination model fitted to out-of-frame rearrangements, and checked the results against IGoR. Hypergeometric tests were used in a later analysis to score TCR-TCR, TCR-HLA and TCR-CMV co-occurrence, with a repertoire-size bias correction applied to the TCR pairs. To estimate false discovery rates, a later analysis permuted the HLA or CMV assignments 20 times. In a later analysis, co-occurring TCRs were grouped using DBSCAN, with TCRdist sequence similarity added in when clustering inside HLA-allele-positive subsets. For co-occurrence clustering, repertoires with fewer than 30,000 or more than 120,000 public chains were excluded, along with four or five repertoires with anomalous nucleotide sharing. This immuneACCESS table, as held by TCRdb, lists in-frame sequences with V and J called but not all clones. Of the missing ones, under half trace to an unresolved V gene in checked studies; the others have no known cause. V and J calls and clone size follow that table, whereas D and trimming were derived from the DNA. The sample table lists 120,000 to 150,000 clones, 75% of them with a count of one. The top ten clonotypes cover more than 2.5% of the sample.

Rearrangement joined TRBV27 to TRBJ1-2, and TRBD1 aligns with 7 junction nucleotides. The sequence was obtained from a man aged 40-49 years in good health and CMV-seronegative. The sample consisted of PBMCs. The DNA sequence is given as TGTGCCAGCAGTTTAAAGGGGGCTCTCGGCTACACCTTC. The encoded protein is CASSLKGALGYTF.